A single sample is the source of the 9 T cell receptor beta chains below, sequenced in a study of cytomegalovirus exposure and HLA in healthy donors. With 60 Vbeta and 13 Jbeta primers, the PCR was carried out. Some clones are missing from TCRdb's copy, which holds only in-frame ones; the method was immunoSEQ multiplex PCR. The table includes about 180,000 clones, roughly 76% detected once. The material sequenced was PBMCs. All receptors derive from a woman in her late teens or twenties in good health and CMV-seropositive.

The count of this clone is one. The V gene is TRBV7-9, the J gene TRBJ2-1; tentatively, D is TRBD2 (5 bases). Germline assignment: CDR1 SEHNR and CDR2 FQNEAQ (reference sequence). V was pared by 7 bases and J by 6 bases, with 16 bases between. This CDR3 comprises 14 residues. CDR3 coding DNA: TGTGCCAGCACCGTGGGAGAAGGTGTCAATGAGCAGTTCTTC. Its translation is CASTVGEGVNEQFF.

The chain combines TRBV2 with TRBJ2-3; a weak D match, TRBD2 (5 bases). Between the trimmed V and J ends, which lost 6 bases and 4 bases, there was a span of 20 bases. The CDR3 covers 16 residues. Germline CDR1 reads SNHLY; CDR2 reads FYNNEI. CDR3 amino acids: CASRPDFVGRSDTQYF. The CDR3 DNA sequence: TGTGCCAGCAGACCGGACTTTGTAGGGCGCTCAGATACGCAGTATTTT.

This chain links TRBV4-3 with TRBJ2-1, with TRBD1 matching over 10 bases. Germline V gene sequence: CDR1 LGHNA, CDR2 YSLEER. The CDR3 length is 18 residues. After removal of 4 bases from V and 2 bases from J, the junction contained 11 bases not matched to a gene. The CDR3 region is CASSLALTGTGAYNEQFF. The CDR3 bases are TGCGCCAGCAGCCTAGCGTTGACCGGGACAGGGGCCTACAATGAGCAGTTCTTC.

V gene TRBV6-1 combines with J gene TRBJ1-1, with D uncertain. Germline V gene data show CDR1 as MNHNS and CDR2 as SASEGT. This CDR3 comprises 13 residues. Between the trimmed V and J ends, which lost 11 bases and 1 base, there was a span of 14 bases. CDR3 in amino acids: CAGAATENTEAFF. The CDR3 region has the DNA TGTGCCGGAGCCGCGACCGAGAACACTGAAGCTTTCTTT.

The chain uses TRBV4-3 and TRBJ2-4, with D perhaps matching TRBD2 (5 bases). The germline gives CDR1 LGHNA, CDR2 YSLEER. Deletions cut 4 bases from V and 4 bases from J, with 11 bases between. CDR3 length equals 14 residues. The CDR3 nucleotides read TGCGCCAGCAGCCTGGCAGGAGGTAAAAACATTCAGTACTTC. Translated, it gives CASSLAGGKNIQYF.

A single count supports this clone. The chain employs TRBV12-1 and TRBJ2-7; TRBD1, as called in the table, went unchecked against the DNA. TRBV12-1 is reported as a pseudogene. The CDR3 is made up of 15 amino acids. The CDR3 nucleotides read TGTGCCAGCAGCTTTGCAGGGGTCCCCTTCTACGAGCAGTACTTC. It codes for CASSFAGVPFYEQYF.

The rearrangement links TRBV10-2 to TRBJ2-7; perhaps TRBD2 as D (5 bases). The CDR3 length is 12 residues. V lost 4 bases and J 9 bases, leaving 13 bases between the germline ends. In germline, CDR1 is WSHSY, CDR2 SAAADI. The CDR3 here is CASSGRGHGQYF. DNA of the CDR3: TGCGCCAGCAGTGGAAGAGGGCACGGGCAGTACTTC.

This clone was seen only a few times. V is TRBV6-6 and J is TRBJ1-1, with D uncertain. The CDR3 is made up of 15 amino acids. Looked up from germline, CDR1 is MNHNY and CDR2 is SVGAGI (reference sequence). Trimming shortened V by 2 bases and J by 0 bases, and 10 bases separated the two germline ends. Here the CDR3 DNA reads TGTGCCAGCAGTTACCTAGCAGGATTGAACACTGAAGCTTTCTTT. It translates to CASSYLAGLNTEAFF.

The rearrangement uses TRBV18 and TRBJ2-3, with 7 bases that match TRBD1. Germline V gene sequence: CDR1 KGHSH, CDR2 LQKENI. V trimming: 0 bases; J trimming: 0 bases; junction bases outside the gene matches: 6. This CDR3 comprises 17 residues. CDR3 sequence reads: CASSPPRGTSSTDTQYF. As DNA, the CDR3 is TGTGCCAGCTCACCACCCAGGGGGACCTCCAGCACAGATACGCAGTATTTT.